The 17 T cell receptor beta chains given below trace back to one sample, sequenced in a study of T cell responses to AZD1222 COVID-19 vaccine. Sequencing used immunoSEQ multiplex PCR; TCRdb keeps in-frame clones, though not all of them. The sample gives about 92,000 clones, roughly 93% of which show up once; around a fifth is in the top ten. The specimen comprised peripheral blood, sampled on day 0 of AZD1222 vaccination. All receptors derive from an adult in good health.

J is TRBJ1-6 and V is TRBV12-3 or TRBV12-4; no definite D call. This CDR3 is built from 13 residues. The V end lost 1 base, the J end lost 10 bases, and 8 bases lay between the germline ends. The CDR3 reads CASSLDGYSPLHF. The DNA for the CDR3 is TGTGCCAGCAGTTTAGATGGGTACTCACCCCTCCACTTT.

The genes are TRBV5-1 and TRBJ2-7, with TRBD1 matching over 10 bases. Trimming took 4 bases from V and 3 from J; bases not matched to a gene: 7. The CDR3 runs 15 residues. Germline CDR1 SGHRS, CDR2 YFSETQ. CDR3 DNA sequence: TGCGCCAGCAGCCCGCGGACAGGGGGAATCTACGAGCAGTACTTC. This gives the protein CASSPRTGGIYEQYF.

This clone was counted once. The rearrangement links TRBV2 to TRBJ2-5; 13 positions agree with TRBD2. The CDR3 covers 16 residues. The ends lost 4 bases at V and 5 bases at J; junction bases unmatched: 7. The germline V gene has CDR1 SNHLY and CDR2 FYNNEI. The CDR3 DNA reads as TGTGCCAGCAGTGTGGGACTAGCGGGGCTTGGGGAGACCCAGTACTTC. The encoded protein is CASSVGLAGLGETQYF.

The gene calls are TRBV6-5 and TRBJ2-7; 9 bases align to TRBD2. V lost 4 bases to trimming and J lost 3 bases; unmatched junction nucleotides: 7. The CDR3 consists of 15 residues. Germline V gene data show CDR1 as MNHEY and CDR2 as SVGAGI. The CDR3 region is CASSSSGGPDYEQYF. As DNA, the CDR3 is TGTGCCAGCAGTTCAAGCGGGGGGCCAGACTACGAGCAGTACTTC.

This clone was seen a few times. This chain connects TRBV4-2 to TRBJ1-2; D remains ambiguous. The germline CDR1 and CDR2 sequences are LGHNA and YNFKEQ. This CDR3 region has 15 residues. V shed 0 bases and J shed 2 bases, with 10 bases lying between them. CDR3 in DNA: TGTGCCAGCAGCCAAGAGTTCCGACGGAACTATGGCTACACCTTC. It yields the protein CASSQEFRRNYGYTF.

This chain joins TRBV7-2 and TRBJ1-1, with D possibly being TRBD1 (5 bases). In germline, CDR1 is SGHTA, CDR2 FQGNSA. The germline V and J ends were trimmed by 4 bases and 1 base, with 7 bases remaining between them. This CDR3 region has 13 residues. Here the CDR3 DNA reads TGTGCCAGCAGCTCGCAGGGGAACACTGAAGCTTTCTTT. Its protein is CASSSQGNTEAFF.

The V and J genes are TRBV24-1 and TRBJ1-5; D remains unclear. CDR1 KGHDR and CDR2 SFDVKD come from the germline V gene. CDR3 length: 14 amino acids. The V and J ends lost 1 base and 4 bases respectively, with 7 bases between them. CDR3 nucleotides: TGTGCCACCAGTGATTTTTCAGAGAATCAGCCCCAGCATTTT. This gives the protein CATSDFSENQPQHF.

This chain uses TRBV6-2 or TRBV6-3 with TRBJ2-7; no clear D. The V end lost 6 bases, the J end lost 2 bases, and 8 bases lay between the germline ends. The germline CDR1 and CDR2 sequences are MNHEY and SVGEGT. The CDR3 contains 12 residues. The CDR3, as DNA: TGTGCCAGCAGCGGTCTAGCCTACGAGCAGTACTTC. Residues: CASSGLAYEQYF.

The chain employs TRBV6-5 and TRBJ2-7; the D call may be TRBD1 or TRBD2 (5 bases each). Trimming stripped 8 bases from V and 1 base from J, with 9 bases between. The CDR3 loop spans 12 amino acids. Germline V gene data show CDR1 as MNHEY and CDR2 as SVGAGI. In DNA, the CDR3 is TGTGCCAGCGGGACCAGGTCCTACGAGCAGTACTTC. It translates to CASGTRSYEQYF.

The chain joins TRBV7-2 to TRBJ1-3; D gene ambiguous. The CDR3 contains 15 residues. With 0 bases removed from V and 0 bases from J, the gap between germline ends came to 6 bases. The germline V gene encodes CDR1 SGHTA and CDR2 FQGNSA. CDR3 nucleotide sequence: TGTGCCAGCAGCTTAGCCGGCAGCTCTGGAAACACCATATATTTT. Residues: CASSLAGSSGNTIYF.

This clone counts as large. The rearrangement joins TRBV28 to TRBJ1-4; 9 bases are shared with TRBD1. Germline V gives CDR1 MDHEN, CDR2 SYDVKM. With 3 bases clipped from V and 6 bases from J, the junction kept 5 bases outside the gene matches. The CDR3 is 15 amino acids. CDR3 residues: CASSLEQGADEKLFF. The CDR3, as DNA: TGTGCCAGCAGTTTGGAACAGGGGGCCGATGAAAAACTGTTTTTT.

The chain joins TRBV7-7 to TRBJ1-1; TRBD1 is a possible D gene (5 bases). CDR1 and CDR2 from the germline V gene are SSHAT and FNYEAQ (reference sequence). CDR3 length: 13 amino acids. Trimming pared 11 bases from V and 1 base from J, leaving 14 bases between. The CDR3 region is CAPRTSKNTEAFF. Here the CDR3 DNA reads TGTGCCCCGAGGACATCCAAGAACACTGAAGCTTTCTTT.

V and J are TRBV4-3 and TRBJ1-4, with 7 bases identical to TRBD1. Germline-derived CDR1 and CDR2 are LGHNA and YSLEER. V lost 0 bases, J lost 2 bases, and 6 bases stayed unmatched. The CDR3 has 17 amino acids. Here the CDR3 reads CASSQDSIGGTNEKLFF. The DNA for the CDR3 is TGCGCCAGCAGCCAAGATTCAATAGGGGGCACTAATGAAAAACTGTTTTTT.

This chain links TRBV5-1 with TRBJ2-3; TRBD1 aligns across 9 bases. The CDR3 contains 15 residues. Losses at the gene ends were 3 bases for V and 2 bases for J; bases not matched to a gene: 4. Germline V CDR1 and CDR2: SGHRS, YFSETQ. CDR3 sequence reads: CASSWTGAHTDTQYF. The CDR3 DNA reads TGCGCCAGCAGCTGGACAGGGGCACACACAGATACGCAGTATTTT. Drawing the rest from reference TRBV5-1 and TRBJ2-3, the complete variable domain is KAGVTQTPRYLIKTRGQQVTLSCSPISGHRSVSWYQQTPGQGLQFLFEYFSETQRNKGNFPGRFSGRQFSNSRSEMNVSTLELGDSALYLCASSWTGAHTDTQYFGPGTRLTVL.

This clone occurred a few times. The genes are TRBV18 and TRBJ1-2; the match to TRBD1 covers 9 bases. With V trimmed by 4 bases and J by 7 bases, 4 bases remained unmatched. This CDR3 is built from 13 residues. Germline V gene data show CDR1 as KGHSH and CDR2 as LQKENI. The CDR3 is CASSLQGAGGYTF. The DNA of the CDR3 is TGTGCCAGCTCACTACAGGGGGCCGGTGGCTACACCTTC.

The chain is built from TRBV29-1 and TRBJ1-1; 12 bases line up with TRBD1. This CDR3 is 16 amino acids long. The V gene's germline CDR1 is SQVTM and CDR2 ANQGSEA. V shed 3 bases and J 5 bases; nucleotides not matched to a gene: 10. CDR3: CSVDGDRGRRGTEAFF. The CDR3 DNA follows: TGCAGCGTTGATGGGGACAGGGGGCGTAGAGGAACTGAAGCTTTCTTT.

V is TRBV7-3 and J is TRBJ1-3; D uncertain. V was pared by 5 bases and J by 0 bases, with 14 bases between. Germline lookup yields CDR1 SGHTA and CDR2 FQGTGA. The CDR3 loop spans 16 amino acids. The CDR3 coding sequence is TGTGCCAGCAGCCGAAACCCGACCAACTCTGGAAACACCATATATTTT. As protein: CASSRNPTNSGNTIYF.